Shown below are 21 T cell receptor beta chains from a single sample sequenced in a study of neoadjuvant nivolumab and ipilimumab in lung cancer (dated by TCRdb to 2018 to 2021). The time point label on this specimen signifies: at surgical resection after neoadjuvant nivolumab +/- ipilimumab. Receptor amplification or capture employed the immunoSEQ multiplex PCR assay. Sourced from immuneACCESS, this table was stored by TCRdb with only in-frame sequences that have V and J called. A share of the clones is absent; for the studies checked, an unresolved V gene accounts for under half, and the remainder has no known explanation. This sample holds about 30,000 clones; 83% were observed only once. The ten largest clones take up approximately 5.1% of the sample. Sequenced here: tumor tissue, sampled after neoadjuvant nivolumab, alone or with ipilimumab, at or shortly before surgery. The receptors were sampled from an adult with non-small cell lung cancer.

The chain uses TRBV7-6 and TRBJ2-1; 9 bases fit TRBD2. V shed 2 bases and J 5 bases; nucleotides not matched to a gene: 19. In germline, CDR1 is SGHVS, CDR2 FNYEAQ. This CDR3 has 20 residues. CDR3 amino acids: CASSLSRGTYRVAGDNEQFF. Written as DNA, the CDR3 is TGTGCCAGCAGCTTATCTCGGGGCACATACAGGGTAGCGGGAGACAATGAGCAGTTCTTC.

J is TRBJ1-5 and V is TRBV4-2; possibly TRBD1 for D (5 bases). V lost 1 base and J lost 4, with 11 bases in between. This CDR3 comprises 15 residues. The germline CDR1 and CDR2 sequences are LGHNA and YNFKEQ. The CDR3 region has the DNA TGTGCCAGCAGCCAAGGGCCCCAGGGTAATCAGCCCCAGCATTTT. Its protein is CASSQGPQGNQPQHF.

This chain uses TRBV18 with TRBJ2-7; 9 nucleotides align to TRBD1. J lost 2 bases, V lost 5 bases, and 7 bases had no gene match. Germline V gene data show CDR1 as KGHSH and CDR2 as LQKENI. This CDR3 is built from 15 residues. CDR3 sequence: CASSVGGDRAYEQYF. DNA for the CDR3: TGTGCCAGCTCAGTAGGGGGGGACAGGGCCTACGAGCAGTACTTC.

The chain couples TRBV27 to TRBJ2-7; 8 positions match TRBD2. Germline CDR1 MNHEY, CDR2 SMNVEV (reference sequence). This CDR3 region has 13 residues. The trim removed 7 bases at V and 4 bases at J, leaving 6 bases unmatched. The DNA for the CDR3 is TGTGCCAGCACCCCGGGACTAGGGTACGAGCAGTACTTC. The encoded protein is CASTPGLGYEQYF.

The chain has TRBV7-2 and TRBJ2-5; TRBD2 aligns across 12 bases. Germline V gene lookup returns CDR1 SGHTA and CDR2 FQGNSA. CDR3 size: 15 residues. V shed 5 bases, J shed 5 bases, and the junction held 6 bases outside the gene matches. The CDR3 DNA reads as TGTGCCAGCAGCCCTAGCGGGAGGGGGTCGGAGACCCAGTACTTC. It yields the protein CASSPSGRGSETQYF.

A note on this clone: Distinct nucleotide sequences in the sample also encode this CDR3. The chain is built from TRBV18 and TRBJ2-5; possible D gene TRBD1, 6 bases. The germline CDR1 and CDR2 sequences are KGHSH and LQKENI. The CDR3 is 14 amino acids. V was cut by 1 base and J by 2 bases, with 8 bases left in between. The CDR3 region is CASSPRRGQETQYF. CDR3 bases: TGTGCCAGCTCACCACGCAGGGGACAAGAGACCCAGTACTTC. The full variable domain, completed using reference TRBV18 and TRBJ2-5, is NAGVMQNPRHLVRRRGQEARLRCSPMKGHSHVYWYRQLPEEGLKFMVYLQKENIIDESGMPKERFSAEFPKEGPSILRIQQVVRGDSAAYFCASSPRRGQETQYFGPGTRLLVL.

This clone was counted only a few times. This chain joins TRBV7-2 and TRBJ2-7, with D unclear. CDR3 length: 11 amino acids. V was pared by 1 base and J by 4 bases, with 2 bases between. The V gene's germline CDR1 is SGHTA and CDR2 FQGNSA. The CDR3 nucleotides read TGTGCCAGCAGCTTAGATTACGAGCAGTACTTC. Translating gives CASSLDYEQYF.

V and J are TRBV4-3 and TRBJ2-7, with a possible D match to TRBD2 (6 bases). This CDR3 is built from 15 residues. Between the trimmed V and J ends, which lost 0 bases and 4 bases, there was a span of 13 bases. In germline, CDR1 is LGHNA, CDR2 YSLEER. The CDR3 here is CASSQDRGSLYEQYF. For the CDR3, the DNA is TGCGCCAGCAGCCAAGATCGGGGGAGTTTGTACGAGCAGTACTTC.

This chain connects TRBV6-5 to TRBJ1-6, with 9 bases aligning to TRBD1. From germline, CDR1 is MNHEY and CDR2 SVGAGI. The CDR3 runs to 13 residues. V shed 6 bases and J 9 bases; nucleotides not matched to a gene: 3. The CDR3 DNA follows: TGTGCCAGCAGCTCACAGGGGGCTTCACCCCTCCACTTT. Protein: CASSSQGASPLHF.

The V and J genes are TRBV7-3 and TRBJ2-1, with D possibly being TRBD2 (5 bases). CDR3 length: 16 residues. Germline V gene data show CDR1 as SGHTA and CDR2 as FQGTGA. The germline V and J ends were trimmed by 1 base and 6 bases, with 16 bases remaining between them. Here the CDR3 reads CASSLISGAGTNEQFF. In nucleotides, the CDR3 is TGTGCCAGCAGCTTAATTTCGGGCGCGGGCACCAATGAGCAGTTCTTC.

The chain carries TRBV5-1 and TRBJ2-3, with D tentatively TRBD2 (6 bases). V dropped 1 base and J dropped 2 bases, with 11 bases sitting between them. The CDR3 contains 15 residues. The germline V gene has CDR1 SGHRS and CDR2 YFSETQ. CDR3 in amino acids: CASSLTSTTTDTQYF. The CDR3 DNA reads TGCGCCAGCAGCTTGACTAGCACGACCACAGATACGCAGTATTTT.

The chain recombines TRBV5-1 with TRBJ2-1; 8 nucleotides agree with TRBD2. The CDR3 covers 14 residues. V was clipped by 2 bases and J by 5 bases; unmatched bases: 3. Looked up from germline, CDR1 is SGHRS and CDR2 is YFSETQ. The CDR3 region has the DNA TGCGCCAGCAGCTTACTAGCGGAGAACAATGAGCAGTTCTTC. Translating it yields CASSLLAENNEQFF.

Concerning this clone: A read error may account for a junction end that differs from germline. The same CDR3 is also encoded by other DNA sequences in this sample. The chain employs TRBV5-1 and TRBJ2-7; 7 nucleotides agree with TRBD2. Per the germline V gene, CDR1 is SGHRS and CDR2 is YFSETQ. The CDR3 runs to 15 residues. The CDR3 loop reads CASSLAVAGSYEQYF. The CDR3 bases are TGCGCTAGCAGCTTGGCAGTAGCGGGTTCCTACGAGCAGTACTTC.

V and J are TRBV2 and TRBJ1-2; D gene uncertain. The V end was cut by 6 bases, the J end by 4 bases, with 9 bases between. Per the germline V gene, CDR1 is SNHLY and CDR2 is FYNNEI. The CDR3 runs 12 residues. The CDR3 loop is CASSPHTYGYTF. In DNA, the CDR3 is TGTGCCAGCAGCCCCCACACCTATGGCTACACCTTC.

The chain joins TRBV7-2 to TRBJ1-5; D is ambiguous. This CDR3 is 15 amino acids long. Trimming took 5 bases from V and 4 from J, leaving 15 bases between them. Germline CDR1 SGHTA, CDR2 FQGNSA. Here the CDR3 reads CASSLRTGTNQPQHF. The CDR3 nucleotides are TGTGCCAGCAGCCTAAGGACGGGAACTAATCAGCCCCAGCATTTT.

This chain connects TRBV6-5 to TRBJ2-1; 9 positions match TRBD1. V shed 0 bases, J shed 10 bases, and the junction held 4 bases outside the gene matches. CDR3 size: 14 residues. Germline V CDR1 and CDR2: MNHEY, SVGAGI. The CDR3 loop is CASSYSIGTGEQFF. The CDR3 DNA reads TGTGCCAGCAGTTACTCGATAGGGACAGGGGAGCAGTTCTTC.

This clone came up a few times. The V gene is TRBV11-2, the J gene TRBJ1-5, with D unclear. The CDR3 length is 12 residues. Germline lookup yields CDR1 SGHAT and CDR2 FQNNGV. Trimming shortened V by 0 bases and J by 10 bases, and 7 bases separated the two germline ends. CDR3 sequence reads: CASSLEVGPQHF. The CDR3 DNA reads as TGTGCCAGCAGCTTAGAGGTGGGTCCCCAGCATTTT. The variable domain in full, with the rest retrieved from reference TRBV11-2 and TRBJ1-5, is EAGVAQSPRYKIIEKRQSVAFWCNPISGHATLYWYQQILGQGPKLLIQFQNNGVVDDSQLPKDRFSAERLKGVDSTLKIQPAKLEDSAVYLCASSLEVGPQHFGDGTRLSIL.

The gene calls are TRBV14 and TRBJ2-1; D might be TRBD1 (5 bases). CDR1 SGHDN and CDR2 FVKESK come from the germline V gene. V dropped 7 bases and J dropped 5 bases, with 15 bases sitting between them. The CDR3 has 14 residues. The CDR3 DNA reads TGTGCCAGCAATGTGCCAGGGTCCCACAATGAGCAGTTCTTC. This encodes CASNVPGSHNEQFF.

V usage is TRBV15 and J usage is TRBJ1-1, with 7 bases matching TRBD1. V was clipped by 0 bases and J by 4 bases; unmatched bases: 8. This CDR3 has 16 residues. Germline V gives CDR1 LNHNV, CDR2 YYDKDF (reference sequence). Here the CDR3 DNA reads TGTGCCACCAGCAGAGATGGCGGCAGGGGGGGCACTGAAGCTTTCTTT. Amino acid sequence: CATSRDGGRGGTEAFF.

A word on this clone: The sample holds other DNA sequences that translate to the same CDR3. The chain links TRBV18 to TRBJ2-5, with a weak D call TRBD2 (6 bases). CDR3 length equals 15 residues. Germline V gene data show CDR1 as KGHSH and CDR2 as LQKENI. Deletions cut 3 bases from V and 1 base from J, with 12 bases between. CDR3: CASSPPRGGQETQYF. The DNA of the CDR3 is TGTGCCAGCTCACCTCCGAGGGGAGGCCAAGAGACCCAGTACTTC.

V and J are TRBV6-5 and TRBJ2-3; 7 nucleotides match TRBD2. Germline CDR1 is MNHEY and CDR2 is SVGAGI. V trimming: 6 bases; J trimming: 3 bases; junction bases outside the gene matches: 3. This CDR3 has 13 residues. The CDR3 region has the DNA TGTGCCAGCAGAGACGGGGGGACAGATACGCAGTATTTT. This encodes CASRDGGTDTQYF.